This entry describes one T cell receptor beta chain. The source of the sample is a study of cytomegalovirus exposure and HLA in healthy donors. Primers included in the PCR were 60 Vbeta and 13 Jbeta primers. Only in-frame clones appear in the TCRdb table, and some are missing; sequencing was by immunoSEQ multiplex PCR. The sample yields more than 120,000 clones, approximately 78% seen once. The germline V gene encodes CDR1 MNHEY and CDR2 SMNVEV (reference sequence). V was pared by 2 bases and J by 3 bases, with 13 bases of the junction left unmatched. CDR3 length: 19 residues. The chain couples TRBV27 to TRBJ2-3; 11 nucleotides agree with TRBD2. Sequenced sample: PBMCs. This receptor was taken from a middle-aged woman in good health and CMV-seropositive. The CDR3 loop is CASSLSRWPSGRKTDTQYF. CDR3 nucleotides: TGTGCCAGCAGTTTAAGTCGGTGGCCTAGCGGGAGGAAAACAGATACGCAGTATTTT.